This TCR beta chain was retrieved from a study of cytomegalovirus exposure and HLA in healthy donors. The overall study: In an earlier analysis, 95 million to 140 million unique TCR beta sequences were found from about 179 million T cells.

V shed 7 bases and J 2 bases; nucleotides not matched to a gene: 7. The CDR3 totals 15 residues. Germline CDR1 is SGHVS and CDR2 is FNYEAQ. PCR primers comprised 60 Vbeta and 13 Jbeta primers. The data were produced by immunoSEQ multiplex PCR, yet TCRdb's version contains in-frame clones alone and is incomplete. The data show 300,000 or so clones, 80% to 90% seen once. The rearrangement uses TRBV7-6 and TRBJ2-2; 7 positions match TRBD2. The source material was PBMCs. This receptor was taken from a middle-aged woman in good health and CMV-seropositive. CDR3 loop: CASKLGTKNTGELFF. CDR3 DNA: TGTGCCAGCAAATTGGGGACTAAAAACACCGGGGAGCTGTTTTTT.